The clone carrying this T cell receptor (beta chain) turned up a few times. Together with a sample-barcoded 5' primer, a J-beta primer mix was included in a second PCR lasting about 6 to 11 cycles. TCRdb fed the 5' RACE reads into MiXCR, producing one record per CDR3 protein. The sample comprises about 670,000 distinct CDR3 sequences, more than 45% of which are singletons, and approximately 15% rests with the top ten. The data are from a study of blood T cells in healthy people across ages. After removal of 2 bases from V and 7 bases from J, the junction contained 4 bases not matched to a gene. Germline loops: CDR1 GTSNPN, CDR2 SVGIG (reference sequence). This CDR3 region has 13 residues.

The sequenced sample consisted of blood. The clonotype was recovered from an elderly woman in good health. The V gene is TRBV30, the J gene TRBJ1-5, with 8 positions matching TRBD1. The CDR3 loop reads CAWSKQGVQPQHF. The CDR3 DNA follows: TGTGCCTGGAGTAAACAGGGGGTACAGCCCCAGCATTTT.